What follows describes a single T cell receptor beta chain. This clone showed up just a few times. The specificity of this receptor is unknown. Per-nucleotide qualities are absent, and no much larger clonotype sits a single base away. The data were taken from a study of beta chain features in type 1 diabetes (dated by TCRdb to 2016 to 2019). With regard to the full study: No differences in mean age, gender distribution, total cell number or subset yield were found between patients and healthy donors. The study compared the TCRB repertoires of sorted circulating CD4+ T cell subsets in recently diagnosed type 1 diabetes patients with those in matched healthy donors. Regulatory and stem cell-like memory subsets were obtained from only 8 patients and about eight healthy donors, while naive and central memory subsets were obtained from all 30 or so donors. A total of roughly 100 million sorted cells were examined across all samples, and a strong correlation was observed between cell number per subset and RNA yield.

From each donor, a single peripheral blood sample of 100 to 150 mL on average was drawn into heparinised tubes. Naive, central memory, regulatory and stem cell-like memory CD4+ T cells were sorted on a BD FACSAria II using a panel including CD45RO, CCR7, CD25, CD127, CD95 and CD27. A purity above 98% was achieved for all sorted populations. Right away, PBMCs were isolated by Lymphoprep density gradient centrifugation and were stained directly, with no culture step. To minimize batch effects, samples were stained and sorted in pairs, one healthy donor with one patient per experiment. Study-level results and caveats: HLA sub-analyses involved small numbers of individuals, so any influence of HLA type on TCRB rearrangement remained unresolved. Sequencing cDNA rather than genomic DNA could over-represent highly expressing activated cells, although activation and CD3 levels did not differ between groups. Shorter templates might have been favored by PCR, but patient and control samples were amplified and corrected together, so both groups would have been affected equally by any skew. Fewer insertions and more nucleotide deletions at VDJ recombination sites were observed in patients with type 1 diabetes, implying thymic rearrangement abnormalities. Naive, central memory and regulatory TCRB repertoires appeared to be more similar among patients than among healthy donors. A moderate but significant shortening of TCRB CDR3 length was observed in type 1 diabetes patients in all four CD4+ subsets.

The High Capacity cDNA Reverse Transcription Kit was used to reverse transcribe all of the isolated RNA, meaning that expressed TCRB transcripts were what got sequenced. Deep immunoSEQ sequencing was applied to naive, central memory and regulatory T cell samples, giving an average of roughly 3.6 million total reads per sample. After sorted cells were lysed in RLT buffer, RNA was extracted with DNase-treated RNeasy Micro or Mini kits, with the choice depending on cell number. To prevent cross-contamination, each cell subset was processed individually, whereas patient and healthy donor samples were processed jointly. Using the immunoSEQ multiplex PCR, TCRB sequences were amplified from cDNA into 87-bp fragments spanning the CDR3 region. Sequencing of the amplicons was done on the Illumina HiSeq platform. The paper's processing steps were these. PCR bias was corrected computationally using synthetic template baselines, and reads within Hamming distance 2 were collapsed, with unmergeable singletons discarded. By aligning reads against IMGT, V, D and J genes, CDR3 length, and insertions or deletions at six rearrangement sites were assigned. Within each subset, clonotype counts were normalized to sorted cell number, after which true diversity and Gini coefficients were computed with the tcR R package. Repertoire sharing was quantified using the overlap coefficient calculated on TCRB nucleotide sequences. As a proxy for the pre-selection repertoire, out-of-frame TCRB sequences from naive cells were analyzed. TCRdb retrieved this table from immuneACCESS and kept in-frame rearrangements only. Not all clones are present; in checked studies, unresolved V genes account for under half, and no reason is known for the remainder. V, J and clone size derive from that table, while D and trimming were established from the DNA sequence. Recorded for this sample are about 620,000 clones; 15% to 17% of them occurred a single time. The ten biggest clones cover more than 0.08% of the sample.

The germline V gene (reference sequence) sets CDR1 to DFQATT and CDR2 to SNEGSKA. The CDR3 runs 11 amino acids, cysteine and phenylalanine included. Kept here is only the CDR3 DNA, which spans 33 bases and is read in frame from base 1. The V and J ends are trimmed by 6 bases and 4 bases, leaving 10 bases between them. The sequence came from a man aged 18 to 30 in good health. Sequencing input: naive CD4+ T cells from blood. The cell subset or site label here, explained by the study, means: true naive CD4+ T cells. The rearranged chain carries TRBV20-1 and TRBJ2-7; the D gene remains uncertain. CDR3 region: CSAVGTYEQYF. In nucleotide form, the sequence is TGCAGTGCGGTTGGAACTTACGAGCAGTACTTC.